Shown below are 11 T cell receptor beta chains from a single sample sequenced in a study of early T cells in non-severe SARS-CoV-2 infection. TCRdb reprocessed the 5' RACE reads with MiXCR, giving one entry per CDR3 protein. This sample has approximately 50,000 distinct CDR3 sequences, with 8.2% found just once. The sample consisted of whole blood. The source is an adult who was a healthcare worker with PCR-confirmed SARS-CoV-2 infection or an uninfected control (not recorded which).

This rearrangement joins TRBV2 to TRBJ2-5; 8 bases agree with TRBD1. The V and J ends lost 5 bases and 5 bases, in that order; junction bases with no gene match: 7. Germline CDR1 is SNHLY and CDR2 is FYNNEI. This CDR3 has 14 amino acids. CDR3 nucleotide sequence: TGTGCCAGCAGTCCCGGGACAGGCTATGAGACCCAGTACTTC. Its translation: CASSPGTGYETQYF.

The table lists this clonotype with a few counts. V and J are TRBV5-6 and TRBJ2-1, with a weak D call TRBD2 (6 bases). This CDR3 spans 15 amino acids. In germline, CDR1 is SGHDT, CDR2 YYEEEE. With 4 bases removed from V and 5 bases from J, the gap between germline ends came to 16 bases. This chain's CDR3 is CASSGRRNLNNEQFF. The CDR3 coding sequence is TGTGCCAGCAGCGGGAGGCGAAACCTCAACAATGAGCAGTTCTTC.

This clonotype was picked up many times. The V gene is TRBV6-4, the J gene TRBJ2-3; 10 nucleotides line up with TRBD1. J was trimmed by 2 bases and V by 2 bases; bases with no gene match: 4. Germline V gene sequence: CDR1 MRHNA, CDR2 SNTAGT. CDR3 length: 16 amino acids. DNA of the CDR3: TGTGCCAGCAGTGACCAGGGGACAGGGGACACAGATACGCAGTATTTT. Protein product: CASSDQGTGDTDTQYF.

V and J are TRBV21-1 and TRBJ1-4. TRBV21-1 has pseudogene status. CDR3 length equals 20 residues. The CDR3 coding sequence is TGTGCCAGCAGCTTAGGACCCGCAGTAGGTTTAGGAGGAACTAATGAAAAACTGTTTTTT. Its protein is CASSLGPAVGLGGTNEKLFF.

This clonotype showed up just a few times. The rearrangement uses TRBV20-1 and TRBJ1-1, with D unresolved. The CDR3 consists of 17 residues. V lost 1 base and J 4 bases, leaving 22 bases between the germline ends. From germline, CDR1 is DFQATT and CDR2 SNEGSKA (reference sequence). CDR3 sequence (DNA): TGCAGTGCTAGAGCTAGGACGGGCCAATTTTTGGGCACTGAAGCTTTCTTT. Its protein product is CSARARTGQFLGTEAFF.

In this sample, this clonotype turned up a few times. The rearrangement links TRBV11-2 to TRBJ2-4; 8 bases match TRBD1. Germline assignment: CDR1 SGHAT and CDR2 FQNNGV. With V trimmed by 0 bases and J by 3 bases, 13 bases remained unmatched. The CDR3 has 19 residues. The CDR3 nucleotides read TGTGCCAGCAGCTTAGATGGCGTCGCGGGGACAGGCTACAAAAACATTCAGTACTTC. It encodes CASSLDGVAGTGYKNIQYF.

This clonotype showed up just a few times. The chain recombines TRBV5-1 with TRBJ2-2, with D unresolved. The ends were cut back, 0 bases at V and 6 bases at J, with 12 bases in the middle. The V gene's germline CDR1 is SGHRS and CDR2 YFSETQ. The CDR3 contains 15 residues. The CDR3 sequence is CASSLGPWSAGELFF. The CDR3 DNA reads TGCGCCAGCAGCTTGGGGCCTTGGAGCGCCGGGGAGCTGTTTTTT.

V gene TRBV7-6 combines with J gene TRBJ2-3; D gene unclear. Germline V gives CDR1 SGHVS, CDR2 FNYEAQ. The CDR3 loop spans 17 amino acids. V gave up 0 bases and J gave up 2 bases, with 15 bases separating them. This CDR3 is CASSLATAFRATDTQYF. The CDR3 coding sequence is TGTGCCAGCAGCTTAGCCACGGCCTTTCGGGCCACAGATACGCAGTATTTT.

This clonotype was seen a handful of times. V is TRBV4-1 and J is TRBJ1-3, with 7 bases matching TRBD1. The germline V gene encodes CDR1 MGHRA and CDR2 YSYEKL. With V trimmed by 0 bases and J by 9 bases, 14 bases remained unmatched. This CDR3 is built from 17 residues. CDR3 nucleotides: TGCGCCAGCAGCCAAGAGCATCCGAGGACAGGTAGCAGCACCATATATTTT. Protein product: CASSQEHPRTGSSTIYF.

This clonotype was observed at least ten times. J is TRBJ1-4 and V is TRBV9; D is unclear. Germline CDR1 SGDLS, CDR2 YYNGEE. CDR3 length equals 16 residues. Trimming left V 1 base short and J 0 bases short, with 10 bases between. Here the CDR3 reads CASSVSPIATNEKLFF. The DNA of the CDR3 is TGTGCCAGCAGCGTAAGTCCGATTGCAACTAATGAAAAACTGTTTTTT.

On this clonotype: The junction shows a germline mismatch at one end, possibly a read error. The CDR3 is CSARATGQGARIHF. The CDR3 DNA follows: TGCAGTGCTAGAGCAACGGGACAGGGGGCGCGAATCCACTTT. This chain links TRBV20-1 with TRBJ1-4; 12 bases line up with TRBD1. The CDR3 runs to 14 residues. Germline V gene data show CDR1 as DFQATT and CDR2 as SNEGSKA (reference sequence).